A single sample is the source of the 14 T cell receptor beta chains below, sequenced in a study of blood T cell repertoires in COVID-19. TCRdb keeps only in-frame clones here, not all; method: immunoSEQ multiplex PCR. This sample has some 460,000 clones, with about nine tenths found just once. The sample comprised PBMCs or T cells enriched from blood (not recorded which). These receptor sequences come from a woman under 30 who had recovered from COVID-19.

The V and J genes are TRBV6-5 and TRBJ1-2; 8 bases line up with TRBD1. The length of the CDR3 is 14 residues. Losses at the gene ends were 7 bases for V and 2 bases for J; bases not matched to a gene: 6. Germline V lookup: CDR1 MNHEY, CDR2 SVGAGI. The CDR3 spells CASTPGQVNYGYTF. For the CDR3, the DNA is TGTGCCAGCACCCCGGGACAGGTAAACTATGGCTACACCTTC.

The V and J genes are TRBV2 and TRBJ2-2; a possible D gene is TRBD1 (6 bases). The germline gives CDR1 SNHLY, CDR2 FYNNEI. This CDR3 has 15 residues. V was clipped by 1 base and J by 1 base, with 7 bases between them. The CDR3 nucleotides are TGTGCCAGCAGTGAAGGAGGGGGGAACACCGGGGAGCTGTTTTTT. Protein: CASSEGGGNTGELFF.

The chain uses TRBV15 and TRBJ2-7, with TRBD1 matching over 10 bases. Germline V gene lookup returns CDR1 LNHNV and CDR2 YYDKDF (reference sequence). V lost 5 bases to trimming and J lost 7 bases; unmatched junction nucleotides: 8. The length of the CDR3 is 14 residues. The CDR3 sequence: CATSPRDRGREQYF. The CDR3 DNA sequence: TGTGCCACCAGCCCCCGGGACAGGGGACGAGAGCAGTACTTC.

The chain is built from TRBV15 and TRBJ2-3, with 10 bases matching TRBD2. V lost 2 bases and J lost 2; bases outside the gene matches: 13. Germline CDR1 LNHNV, CDR2 YYDKDF (reference sequence). The CDR3 loop spans 19 amino acids. CDR3 sequence (DNA): TGTGCCACCAGCAGAAGGGGCCTCTTAGCGGGGGGCAACACAGATACGCAGTATTTT. This encodes CATSRRGLLAGGNTDTQYF.

This sequence joins TRBV6-5 and TRBJ2-1; perhaps TRBD2 as D (5 bases). V lost 8 bases to trimming and J lost 10 bases, with 12 bases between them. In germline, CDR1 is MNHEY, CDR2 SVGAGI. The length of the CDR3 is 11 residues. In DNA, the CDR3 is TGTGCCAGCCTCCAAAGGGAGGAGCAGTTCTTC. Translated, it gives CASLQREEQFF.

The chain couples TRBV5-1 to TRBJ2-7, with 8 bases that match TRBD2. CDR3 length: 18 residues. Germline V gives CDR1 SGHRS, CDR2 YFSETQ. V lost 2 bases, J lost 0 bases, and 13 bases stayed unmatched. DNA of the CDR3: TGCGCCAGCAGCTTCGCGGGGGGCCTTATTATCAGCTCCTACGAGCAGTACTTC. This gives the protein CASSFAGGLIISSYEQYF.

The chain is built from TRBV11-3 and TRBJ1-1, with D tentatively TRBD1 (5 bases). In germline, CDR1 is SGHNT, CDR2 YENEEA. The CDR3 extends over 18 amino acids. The germline V and J ends were trimmed by 5 bases and 4 bases, with 26 bases remaining between them. For the CDR3, the DNA is TGTGCCAGCAGCCCGCGGGACGGACCCCCACAAGGGATCACTGAAGCTTTCTTT. Residues: CASSPRDGPPQGITEAFF.

The rearrangement joins TRBV19 to TRBJ1-2; D uncertain. The CDR3 consists of 13 residues. Trimming pared 3 bases from V and 9 bases from J, leaving 14 bases between. CDR1 LNHDA and CDR2 SQIVND come from the germline V gene (reference sequence). The CDR3 DNA follows: TGTGCCAGTAGTATCTACCGGGAGGATCGCTACACCTTC. Translated, it gives CASSIYREDRYTF.

The chain employs TRBV6-5 and TRBJ2-2; no definite D call. Germline lookup yields CDR1 MNHEY and CDR2 SVGAGI. V gave up 4 bases and J gave up 6 bases, with 9 bases separating them. The CDR3 covers 13 residues. This CDR3 reads CASSFVPPGELFF. In DNA, the CDR3 is TGTGCCAGCAGTTTTGTCCCTCCCGGGGAGCTGTTTTTT.

The CDR3 region is CASSIWGGDRQPQHF. The CDR3 DNA follows: TGTGCCAGTAGTATATGGGGGGGAGATCGACAGCCCCAGCATTTT. V gene TRBV19 combines with J gene TRBJ1-5, with D tentatively TRBD1 (5 bases). Trimming cost V 2 bases and J 7 bases, with 15 bases left between them. This CDR3 spans 15 amino acids. Germline lookup yields CDR1 LNHDA and CDR2 SQIVND (reference sequence).

The genes are TRBV18 and TRBJ2-6, with 7 bases lining up with TRBD1. The CDR3 sequence is 17 residues long. Per germline, CDR1 KGHSH and CDR2 LQKENI. The trim removed 3 bases at V and 2 bases at J, leaving 7 bases unmatched. This CDR3 is CASSPRDSLTGANVLTF. CDR3 coding DNA: TGTGCCAGCTCACCTAGGGACAGCTTGACTGGGGCCAACGTCCTGACTTTC.

V usage is TRBV27 and J usage is TRBJ1-4; the D gene is possibly TRBD1 (5 bases). CDR1 and CDR2 (germline): MNHEY, SMNVEV (reference sequence). The length of the CDR3 is 13 residues. V gave up 5 bases and J gave up 7 bases, with 11 bases separating them. The CDR3 sequence is CASSQGGGEKLFF. In DNA form, the CDR3 reads TGTGCCAGCAGTCAGGGAGGCGGTGAAAAACTGTTTTTT.

The chain links TRBV4-1 to TRBJ1-1; a weak D match, TRBD1 (6 bases). The germline V gene has CDR1 MGHRA and CDR2 YSYEKL. The CDR3 has 13 residues. V shed 6 bases and J shed 5 bases, with 13 bases lying between them. CDR3 amino acids: CASSPEGGTEAFF. Written as DNA, the CDR3 is TGCGCCAGCAGTCCCGAAGGGGGTACTGAAGCTTTCTTT.

The V gene is TRBV6-5, the J gene TRBJ1-2; 10 bases map to TRBD1. The CDR3 has 13 residues. CDR1 and CDR2 from the germline V gene are MNHEY and SVGAGI. The ends lost 5 bases at V and 10 bases at J; junction bases unmatched: 7. Here the CDR3 DNA reads TGTGCCAGCAGTATGGACAGGGGGTCGGCCTACACCTTC. The encoded protein is CASSMDRGSAYTF.